These T cell receptor beta chains were read from a single sample in a study of T cells in Graves' hyperthyroidism and ophthalmopathy. TCRdb analysed the multiplex PCR reads with MiXCR anew, one entry per CDR3 protein. The table records around 620,000 distinct CDR3 sequences, roughly 17% of them present only once. The sample was blood. These receptors were obtained from a woman aged 25 to 45 with Graves' hyperthyroidism. Each CDR3 is given with its conserved first and last residue. The order of the fields is J gene, clone size, V gene, D gene, CDR3 protein, CDR3 DNA. The D gene is left open where the match is weak. Clone size is stated in some rows and not others, as once, few, many or a class when expanded.

J: TRBJ2-7; size: many; V: TRBV28; D: TRBD2; CDR3: CASSPGTSGNYEQYF; DNA: TGTGCCAGCAGTCCCGGGACTAGCGGGAACTACGAGCAGTACTTC
J: TRBJ2-2; size: NA; V: TRBV12-3/TRBV12-4; D: NA; CDR3: CASSFQGFTGELFF; DNA: TGTGCCAGCAGTTTTCAGGGGTTCACCGGGGAGCTGTTTTTT
J: TRBJ2-1; size: NA; V: TRBV28; D: NA; CDR3: CASRIGGWGNEQFF; DNA: TGTGCCAGCAGAATAGGTGGCTGGGGTAATGAGCAGTTCTTC
J: TRBJ2-2; size: many; V: TRBV11-3; D: NA; CDR3: CASSSGQNTGELFF; DNA: TGTGCCAGCAGCTCTGGACAGAACACCGGGGAGCTGTTTTTT
J: TRBJ1-2; size: many; V: TRBV5-1; D: TRBD1; CDR3: CASSPGDRNYGYTF; DNA: TGCGCCAGCAGCCCCGGGGACAGGAACTATGGCTACACCTTC
J: TRBJ2-7; size: many; V: TRBV28; D: NA; CDR3: CASEGRNPYEQYF; DNA: TGTGCCAGCGAGGGGCGCAACCCCTACGAGCAGTACTTC
J: TRBJ2-7; size: NA; V: TRBV19; D: TRBD1; CDR3: CASSTYGTGLYEQYF; DNA: TGTGCCAGTAGTACCTATGGGACAGGACTATACGAGCAGTACTTC
J: TRBJ1-1; size: many; V: TRBV6-6; D: NA; CDR3: CASSYSRVDSNTEAFF; DNA: TGTGCCAGCAGTTACTCACGCGTGGACAGCAACACTGAAGCTTTCTTT
J: TRBJ2-3; size: NA; V: TRBV7-8; D: TRBD2; CDR3: CASSLSLAGGTDTQYF; DNA: TGTGCCAGCAGCCTCAGTCTAGCGGGAGGGACAGATACGCAGTATTTT
J: TRBJ1-5; size: many; V: TRBV28; D: TRBD1; CDR3: CASSRRLSGQGHQPQHF; DNA: TGTGCCAGCAGTCGAAGACTTTCGGGACAGGGGCATCAGCCCCAGCATTTT
J: TRBJ1-2; size: many; V: TRBV3-1; D: TRBD1; CDR3: CASSRYRGPGRVGYTF; DNA: TGTGCCAGCAGCCGATACAGGGGCCCAGGTCGGGTTGGCTACACCTTC
J: TRBJ1-3; size: NA; V: TRBV7-2; D: NA; CDR3: CASSLAGPSGNTIYF; DNA: TGTGCCAGCAGCTTAGCAGGCCCATCTGGAAACACCATATATTTT
J: TRBJ1-5; size: few; V: TRBV20-1; D: NA; CDR3: CSHRVVQYSNQPQHF; DNA: TGCAGTCACAGAGTCGTACAGTATAGCAATCAGCCCCAGCATTTT
J: TRBJ1-4; size: NA; V: TRBV20-1; D: NA; CDR3: CSARDPRGSNEKLFF; DNA: TGCAGTGCTAGAGATCCCCGGGGATCAAATGAAAAACTGTTTTTT
J: TRBJ2-2; size: few; V: TRBV30; D: NA; CDR3: CAWPKNKNTGELFF; DNA: TGTGCCTGGCCTAAGAACAAGAACACCGGGGAGCTGTTTTTT
J: TRBJ2-2; size: few; V: TRBV12-3/TRBV12-4; D: TRBD2; CDR3: CASSLVGGLENTGELFF; DNA: TGTGCCAGCAGTTTAGTCGGAGGACTAGAAAACACCGGGGAGCTGTTTTTT
J: TRBJ1-2; size: many; V: TRBV6-1; D: NA; CDR3: CASSYREGRRYGYTF; DNA: TGTGCCAGCAGTTATAGGGAGGGGCGTCGGTATGGCTACACCTTC
J: TRBJ2-1; size: NA; V: TRBV20-1; D: NA; CDR3: CSARDSARGANEQFF; DNA: TGCAGTGCTAGAGATTCGGCCAGGGGGGCAAATGAGCAGTTCTTC
J: TRBJ2-3; size: NA; V: TRBV7-3; D: NA; CDR3: CASSLTPATSTDTQYF; DNA: TGTGCCAGCAGCTTAACCCCAGCGACTAGCACAGATACGCAGTATTTT
J: TRBJ2-1; size: few; V: TRBV5-4; D: TRBD2; CDR3: CASSLRTSGRRYNEQFF; DNA: TGTGCCAGCAGCTTGAGAACTAGCGGGAGACGCTACAATGAGCAGTTCTTC
J: TRBJ2-6; size: few; V: TRBV28; D: TRBD2; CDR3: CASSLGTSGSGANVLTF; DNA: TGTGCCAGCAGCCTTGGGACTAGCGGGTCTGGGGCCAACGTCCTGACTTTC
J: TRBJ2-1; size: few; V: TRBV2; D: NA; CDR3: CASSRGAQWNEQFF; DNA: TGTGCCAGCAGCAGGGGGGCCCAATGGAATGAGCAGTTCTTC
J: TRBJ2-3; size: many; V: TRBV24-1; D: NA; CDR3: CATMHVGRGDTQYF; DNA: TGTGCCACCATGCATGTGGGAAGGGGAGATACGCAGTATTTT
J: TRBJ2-7; size: many; V: TRBV20-1; D: NA; CDR3: CSARDLLAEFLYEQYF; DNA: TGCAGTGCTAGAGATCTCCTAGCTGAGTTCCTCTACGAGCAGTACTTC
J: TRBJ2-7; size: many; V: TRBV4-1; D: TRBD1; CDR3: CASSLSGTGLYEQYF; DNA: TGCGCCAGCAGCCTCTCCGGGACAGGGCTATACGAGCAGTACTTC
J: TRBJ2-7; size: many; V: TRBV29-1; D: TRBD1; CDR3: CSVASDRAEQYF; DNA: TGCAGCGTAGCTTCGGACAGGGCCGAGCAGTACTTC
J: TRBJ2-7; size: many; V: TRBV30; D: NA; CDR3: CAWRQAYEQYF; DNA: TGTGCCTGGAGACAGGCCTACGAGCAGTACTTC
J: TRBJ2-1; size: few; V: TRBV6-1; D: TRBD2; CDR3: CASSEEAGDPYNEQFF; DNA: TGTGCCAGCAGTGAAGAAGCGGGGGACCCATACAATGAGCAGTTCTTC
J: TRBJ2-5; size: few; V: TRBV5-5; D: NA; CDR3: CASSLVRGGYF; DNA: TGTGCCAGCAGCTTGGTAAGGGGTGGATACTTC
J: TRBJ1-5; size: NA; V: TRBV20-1; D: NA; CDR3: CSAETQGKDQPQHF; DNA: TGCAGTGCTGAGACACAGGGTAAGGATCAGCCCCAGCATTTT